This T cell receptor (beta chain) was documented in a study of CD8+CD57+ T cells in acquired aplastic anemia. Whole-study context: Sorted CD4+ and CD8+ cells yielded around 3.2 ug of DNA on average. Healthy donors gave 10 million to 11 million reads on average for CD4+ cells. Study results and caveats: Patients did not significantly differ from controls in CD8+ Simpson's diversity. Patients and controls had in common around 29 CD8+ CDR3 sequences.

This CDR3 is built from 16 residues. The V end was cut by 2 bases, the J end by 6 bases, with 20 bases between. Looked up from germline, CDR1 is MNHNY and CDR2 is SVGAGI (reference sequence). This clonotype was observed a few times. What it binds is not known. The template for TCR beta VDJ and CDR3 sequence profiling was genomic DNA. TCRdb re-analysed the reads in MiXCR, keeping a single row per CDR3 protein. Altogether roughly 170,000 distinct CDR3 sequences are present, about 60% being singletons, with the ten largest covering 45%. The material sequenced was sorted CD4+, CD8+, or CD8+CD57+ T cells (not recorded which) from PBMCs. The sequence was obtained from a human donor in good health. The genes are TRBV6-6 and TRBJ2-7; D might be TRBD1 (5 bases). The chain's CDR3 is CASSYDSGRGSVEQYF. In DNA form, the CDR3 reads TGTGCCAGCAGTTACGATTCGGGTAGGGGCTCTGTCGAGCAGTACTTC.